This T cell receptor (beta chain) is drawn from a study of blood T cell repertoires in COVID-19. Enrolment of Seattle patients took place during active infection, and they were followed longitudinally. Germline V CDR1 and CDR2: MNHEY, SVGAGI. The germline V and J ends were trimmed by 8 bases and 10 bases, with 18 bases remaining between them. The CDR3 contains 14 residues. Original methodology: Amplification of reference gene primers provided the estimated nucleated cell counts. Using immunoSEQ multiplex PCR, the repertoire was profiled, and TCRdb retains in-frame clones only, with some absent. The DNA was the basis for D and trimming; V, J and clone size are from that table. The table shows roughly 500,000 clones, with roughly 89% occurring only once.

This sequence originates from a man aged 18-30 years with COVID-19, enrolled during active disease. The rearrangement links TRBV6-5 to TRBJ1-6; possibly TRBD1 for D (5 bases). The sample comprised peripheral blood. CDR3 residues: CASQQGPYRSPLHF. The CDR3 nucleotides read TGTGCCAGCCAGCAGGGTCCCTATCGGTCACCCCTCCACTTT.